Presented here are 14 T cell receptor beta chains from one specimen sequenced in a study of patients and donors after allogeneic stem cell transplantation. TCRdb re-called the RT-PCR reads with MiXCR, one entry per CDR3 protein. The sample holds about 410,000 distinct CDR3 sequences, roughly 16% seen once. The sequenced material came from blood, either unsorted or a sorted T cell fraction (not recorded which). The source is a human donor who was either an allogeneic HSCT recipient or a stem cell or donor lymphocyte infusion donor (not recorded which). It is not recorded whose cells these are; they may come from a transplant donor.

V is TRBV6-1 and J is TRBJ1-1; perhaps TRBD1 as D (6 bases). The CDR3 has 15 residues. Germline CDR1 MNHNS, CDR2 SASEGT. Trimming removed 10 bases from V and 5 bases from J, with 23 bases in between. The DNA of the CDR3 is TGTGCCATACGTAGATTACAGGGTGGTATTACTGAAGCTTTCTTT. This codes for CAIRRLQGGITEAFF.

V gene TRBV5-1 combines with J gene TRBJ2-7, with TRBD2 as a possible D gene (7 bases). The CDR3 length is 13 residues. Trimming removed 1 base from V and 5 bases from J, with 10 bases in between. Germline CDR1 is SGHRS and CDR2 is YFSETQ. As DNA, the CDR3 is TGCGCCAGCAGCTTGCCGGGGGGCGACGAGCAGTACTTC. This codes for CASSLPGGDEQYF.

This clonotype was seen at least ten times. The chain links TRBV4-1 to TRBJ2-1, with 7 bases identical to TRBD2. Per germline, CDR1 MGHRA and CDR2 YSYEKL. The CDR3 is 12 amino acids. The V gene end was trimmed by 5 bases and the J gene end by 6 bases; junction bases not matched to a gene: 1. The CDR3 DNA reads TGCGCCAGCAGCGGCGGGAGCAATGAGCAGTTCTTC. Residues: CASSGGSNEQFF.

The chain carries TRBV7-9 and TRBJ2-7; TRBD1 aligns across 7 bases. The germline V gene encodes CDR1 SEHNR and CDR2 FQNEAQ (reference sequence). V trimming: 5 bases; J trimming: 3 bases; junction bases outside the gene matches: 10. This CDR3 comprises 15 residues. CDR3 residues: CASSPAGRGIYEQYF. The DNA for the CDR3 is TGTGCCAGCAGCCCGGCCGGCAGGGGGATCTACGAGCAGTACTTC.

The sample holds a few counts of this clonotype. V and J are TRBV29-1 and TRBJ1-2, with 11 bases aligning to TRBD1. V was pared by 6 bases and J by 8 bases, with 8 bases of the junction left unmatched. The germline CDR1 and CDR2 sequences are SQVTM and ANQGSEA. This CDR3 is 13 amino acids long. CDR3 residues: CSVPGQGARGYTF. The CDR3 region has the DNA TGCAGCGTCCCCGGACAGGGGGCGCGAGGCTACACCTTC.

This clonotype has more than one count but fewer than ten. This chain uses TRBV4-3 with TRBJ1-2; 10 bases align to TRBD1. V was clipped by 0 bases and J by 3 bases; unmatched bases: 7. The length of the CDR3 is 17 residues. Germline V gene sequence: CDR1 LGHNA, CDR2 YSLEER. CDR3 sequence: CASSQESGTGVHYGYTF. DNA for the CDR3: TGCGCCAGCAGCCAAGAGTCTGGGACAGGGGTTCACTATGGCTACACCTTC.

There are a few counts of this clonotype. The chain combines TRBV20-1 with TRBJ2-7; 9 bases map to TRBD1. The CDR3 contains 13 residues. Per the germline V gene, CDR1 is DFQATT and CDR2 is SNEGSKA (reference sequence). With 6 bases clipped from V and 3 bases from J, the junction kept 6 bases outside the gene matches. The CDR3 bases are TGCAGTGCGCAGCGACAGGGGGGCTACGAGCAGTACTTC. This gives the protein CSAQRQGGYEQYF.

This clonotype was seen a handful of times. The genes are TRBV7-2 and TRBJ2-4; 12 positions match TRBD2. Germline values: CDR1 SGHTA, CDR2 FQGNSA. V was clipped by 5 bases and J by 6 bases; unmatched bases: 5. This CDR3 contains 15 residues. The chain's CDR3 is CASSMMTSGGNIQYF. CDR3 nucleotides: TGTGCCAGCAGCATGATGACTAGCGGGGGAAACATTCAGTACTTC.

V and J are TRBV5-1 and TRBJ2-2; D unclear. Looked up from germline, CDR1 is SGHRS and CDR2 is YFSETQ. The length of the CDR3 is 15 residues. The V gene lost 0 bases and the J gene lost 6 bases, with 12 bases spanning the gap. The CDR3 DNA reads as TGCGCCAGCAGCTTGGAGGGCAACACCCCCGGGGAGCTGTTTTTT. Translating gives CASSLEGNTPGELFF.

There are many counts of this clonotype. The rearrangement joins TRBV6-1 to TRBJ2-7; weak D call: TRBD2 (5 bases). This CDR3 has 14 amino acids. V lost 2 bases, J lost 2 bases, and 10 bases lay in between. Germline CDR1 is MNHNS and CDR2 is SASEGT. CDR3 sequence reads: CASSEQAVTYEQYF. The CDR3, as DNA: TGTGCCAGCAGTGAACAAGCGGTAACCTACGAGCAGTACTTC.

This chain uses TRBV28 with TRBJ1-5; D remains ambiguous. V gave up 6 bases and J gave up 11 bases, with 14 bases separating them. The CDR3 loop spans 12 amino acids. Germline values: CDR1 MDHEN, CDR2 SYDVKM. The CDR3 is CASSFPAGAQHF. The CDR3 nucleotides read TGTGCCAGCAGCTTTCCTGCAGGCGCCCAGCATTTT.

V usage is TRBV24-1 and J usage is TRBJ2-3, with 8 bases that match TRBD2. The V segment lost 9 bases and the J segment 4 bases; nucleotides outside the gene matches: 8. Germline CDR1 KGHDR, CDR2 SFDVKD. This CDR3 has 14 amino acids. The CDR3 DNA sequence: TGTGCCACCGGGTTGTCGGGAGGGTCAGATACGCAGTATTTT. The encoded protein is CATGLSGGSDTQYF.

The chain is built from TRBV3-1 and TRBJ1-2; TRBD1 aligns across 8 bases. Germline CDR1 is LGHDT and CDR2 is YNNKEL (reference sequence). This CDR3 comprises 15 residues. After removal of 3 bases from V and 4 bases from J, the junction contained 7 bases not matched to a gene. The CDR3 bases are TGTGCCAGCAGCCATTCGGACAGGGATTTCTATGGCTACACCTTC. Protein sequence: CASSHSDRDFYGYTF.

This chain joins TRBV19 and TRBJ2-1; a possible D gene is TRBD2 (5 bases). Germline values: CDR1 LNHDA, CDR2 SQIVND (reference sequence). This CDR3 is 16 amino acids long. Trimming left V 4 bases short and J 10 bases short, with 23 bases between. This CDR3 is CASSTAALVSRREQFF. The CDR3 coding sequence is TGTGCCAGTAGTACCGCCGCACTAGTTTCCCGGAGGGAGCAGTTCTTC.